A single sample is the source of the 27 T cell receptor beta chains below, sequenced in a study of CD8+ T cells in alopecia areata. Treatment described: oral pan-JAK inhibitor, 5-10 mg twice daily. Following extraction, RNA underwent reverse transcription to cDNA, which served as the sequencing template. Sequencing was performed with immunoSEQ multiplex PCR; in TCRdb, only in-frame clones are kept and a portion is missing. The sample consists of approximately 150,000 clones, about three fifths of them appearing once. The specimen comprised CD4+ T cells sorted from blood, sampled between weeks 55 and 70, from a patient treated with tofacitinib. Every receptor here comes from a human donor with alopecia areata.

This clone has just one count. The CDR3 nucleotides are TGTGCCAGCAGGCGGACTAGCGGGGGGTCAGATACGCAGTATTTT. It translates to CASRRTSGGSDTQYF. The rearrangement links TRBV11-1 to TRBJ2-3; 14 positions agree with TRBD2. The CDR3 is 15 residues long. The V gene end was trimmed by 6 bases and the J gene end by 4 bases; junction bases not matched to a gene: 3. Germline values: CDR1 SGHAT, CDR2 FQDESV (reference sequence). Together with reference TRBV11-1 and TRBJ2-3, the CDR3 gives the full variable domain: EAEVAQSPRYKITEKSQAVAFWCDPISGHATLYWYRQILGQGPELLVQFQDESVVDDSQLPKDRFSAERLKGVDSTLKIQPAELGDSAMYLCASRRTSGGSDTQYFGPGTRLTVL.

Only a few counts were recorded for this clone. The V gene is TRBV7-8, the J gene TRBJ2-3, with a weak D call TRBD1 (6 bases). Trimming left V 0 bases short and J 2 bases short, with 9 bases between. The germline V gene has CDR1 SGHVS and CDR2 FQNEAQ. The CDR3 contains 15 residues. In DNA form, the CDR3 reads TGTGCCAGCAGCTTAGCGGACAGCTACACAGATACGCAGTATTTT. Protein: CASSLADSYTDTQYF.

The chain recombines TRBV10-3 with TRBJ1-1; D unclear. In germline, CDR1 is ENHRY, CDR2 SYGVKD. The CDR3 has 13 amino acids. Trimming left V 4 bases short and J 2 bases short, with 8 bases between. The CDR3 loop is CAISAPANTEAFF. CDR3 coding DNA: TGTGCCATCAGTGCCCCCGCTAACACTGAAGCTTTCTTT.

The sample holds a few counts of this clone. J is TRBJ2-7 and V is TRBV5-1, with D possibly TRBD2 on 8 matching bases. CDR3 size: 15 residues. V dropped 4 bases and J dropped 7 bases, with 21 bases sitting between them. Germline V gene lookup returns CDR1 SGHRS and CDR2 YFSETQ. The CDR3, as DNA: TGCGCCAGCAGCGACCCCCGGGAGGGGGCTTTAGAGCAGTACTTC. Translated: CASSDPREGALEQYF. The whole variable domain, remainder taken from reference TRBV5-1 and TRBJ2-7, is KAGVTQTPRYLIKTRGQQVTLSCSPISGHRSVSWYQQTPGQGLQFLFEYFSETQRNKGNFPGRFSGRQFSNSRSEMNVSTLELGDSALYLCASSDPREGALEQYFGPGTRLTVT.

For this clone: Other nucleotide sequences from this sample produce the same CDR3. This chain links TRBV29-1 with TRBJ2-5, with D perhaps matching TRBD2 (7 bases). Germline V gene data show CDR1 as SQVTM and CDR2 as ANQGSEA. V shed 3 bases and J shed 1 base, with 18 bases lying between them. CDR3 length: 16 amino acids. CDR3: CSVDSPEGGAQETQYF. The CDR3 DNA follows: TGCAGCGTTGATTCCCCCGAGGGGGGGGCCCAAGAGACCCAGTACTTC.

This chain joins TRBV30 and TRBJ1-1; maybe TRBD1 (5 bases). This CDR3 contains 13 residues. Deletions cut 2 bases from V and 4 bases from J, with 11 bases between. Germline V CDR1 and CDR2: GTSNPN, SVGIG (reference sequence). For the CDR3, the DNA is TGTGCCTGGAGTTCTTTGGGGGGCACTGAAGCTTTCTTT. Its translation is CAWSSLGGTEAFF. Variable domain in full (rest from reference TRBV30 and TRBJ1-1): SQTIHQWPATLVQPVGSPLSLECTVEGTSNPNLYWYRQAAGRGLQLLFYSVGIGQISSEVPQNLSASRPQDRQFILSSKKLLLSDSGFYLCAWSSLGGTEAFFGQGTRLTVV.

This sequence joins TRBV15 and TRBJ2-7; the D gene could be TRBD1 or TRBD2 (5 bases each). Per the germline V gene, CDR1 is LNHNV and CDR2 is YYDKDF (reference sequence). The V gene lost 2 bases and the J gene lost 3 bases, with 17 bases spanning the gap. The CDR3 consists of 16 residues. The CDR3 here is CATSRSLGTLNYEQYF. The CDR3 DNA reads TGTGCCACCAGCAGAAGCCTTGGGACCTTGAACTACGAGCAGTACTTC.

The chain is built from TRBV5-1 and TRBJ2-5; 7 nucleotides agree with TRBD2. This CDR3 comprises 14 residues. The J segment lost 3 bases and the V segment lost 4 bases, leaving 6 bases of the junction unmatched. CDR1 and CDR2 from the germline V gene are SGHRS and YFSETQ. The DNA for the CDR3 is TGCGCCAGCAGCCGATTTGGGGGGGAAGAGACCCAGTACTTC. Protein product: CASSRFGGEETQYF.

The sample holds one count of this clone. The genes are TRBV5-1 and TRBJ1-1; D ambiguous. V was cut by 3 bases and J by 0 bases, with 12 bases left in between. Germline V lookup: CDR1 SGHRS, CDR2 YFSETQ. This CDR3 comprises 15 residues. The CDR3 loop is CASSSLESMNTEAFF. CDR3 in DNA: TGCGCCAGCAGCTCCCTGGAAAGCATGAACACTGAAGCTTTCTTT.

The chain is built from TRBV29-1 and TRBJ2-7; D is uncertain. The CDR3 has 13 residues. V shed 5 bases and J shed 1 base, with 12 bases lying between them. The germline gives CDR1 SQVTM, CDR2 ANQGSEA. The DNA of the CDR3 is TGCAGCGTTAAGGGTACGATTTCCTACGAGCAGTACTTC. It codes for CSVKGTISYEQYF.

In DNA form, the CDR3 reads TGTGCCAGCAGCTTAGCTGGGGCGGGGGGGCCCACAGATACGCAGTATTTT. Its protein is CASSLAGAGGPTDTQYF. V gene TRBV7-2 combines with J gene TRBJ2-3, with 9 bases aligning to TRBD2. The germline gives CDR1 SGHTA, CDR2 FQGNSA. The CDR3 is 17 amino acids. The ends lost 0 bases at V and 2 bases at J; junction bases unmatched: 6.

This clone was counted a few times. V gene TRBV29-1 combines with J gene TRBJ2-5; 10 bases match TRBD2. The V gene end was trimmed by 6 bases and the J gene end by 2 bases; junction bases not matched to a gene: 3. The CDR3 loop spans 13 amino acids. Germline V lookup: CDR1 SQVTM, CDR2 ANQGSEA. Here the CDR3 DNA reads TGCAGCGTCGGACTAGCGGTTCAAGAGACCCAGTACTTC. Residues: CSVGLAVQETQYF.

This clone was detected only once. This chain links TRBV5-6 with TRBJ2-5; no clear D. The CDR3 runs 11 residues. Deletions cut 3 bases from V and 9 bases from J, with 9 bases between. Germline V gene sequence: CDR1 SGHDT, CDR2 YYEEEE. The CDR3 nucleotides are TGTGCCAGCAGCTCTCGCGCGTCCCAGTACTTC. Residues: CASSSRASQYF.

The genes are TRBV5-1 and TRBJ2-3; D possibly corresponds to TRBD1 (5 bases). CDR3 length equals 14 residues. Germline CDR1 SGHRS, CDR2 YFSETQ. Between the trimmed V and J ends, which lost 2 bases and 2 bases, there was a span of 9 bases. The CDR3 sequence: CASSFGQNTDTQYF. The CDR3 DNA is TGCGCCAGCAGCTTTGGACAAAACACAGATACGCAGTATTTT.

The chain joins TRBV4-2 to TRBJ1-3; 8 nucleotides match TRBD1. CDR3 size: 14 residues. Germline V gene lookup returns CDR1 LGHNA and CDR2 YNFKEQ. With V trimmed by 7 bases and J by 4 bases, 6 bases remained unmatched. The chain's CDR3 is CASNPTGAGNTIYF. CDR3 nucleotides: TGTGCCAGCAACCCGACAGGGGCAGGAAACACCATATATTTT.

This rearrangement joins TRBV30 to TRBJ2-6; D unclear. CDR1 and CDR2 (germline): GTSNPN, SVGIG (reference sequence). This CDR3 has 15 residues. The V gene lost 1 base and the J gene lost 1 base, with 8 bases spanning the gap. CDR3 nucleotides: TGTGCCTGGAGTGAGCCGCAGTCTGGGGCCAACGTCCTGACTTTC. This encodes CAWSEPQSGANVLTF. Full variable domain (remainder filled in from reference TRBV30 and TRBJ2-6): SQTIHQWPATLVQPVGSPLSLECTVEGTSNPNLYWYRQAAGRGLQLLFYSVGIGQISSEVPQNLSASRPQDRQFILSSKKLLLSDSGFYLCAWSEPQSGANVLTFGAGSRLTVL.

The rearrangement joins TRBV5-6 to TRBJ2-5; 7 nucleotides line up with TRBD1. CDR3 length equals 11 residues. The germline V gene encodes CDR1 SGHDT and CDR2 YYEEEE. Trimming removed 3 bases from V and 11 bases from J; junction bases left unmatched: 4. The CDR3 here is CASSSTGNQYF. The CDR3 DNA is TGTGCCAGCAGCTCGACAGGGAATCAGTACTTC.

The chain has TRBV30 and TRBJ2-3; D is undetermined. This CDR3 spans 10 amino acids. V lost 5 bases and J lost 5, with 5 bases in between. In germline, CDR1 is GTSNPN, CDR2 SVGIG (reference sequence). The CDR3 bases are TGTGCCTGGGCCCGAGATACGCAGTATTTT. It codes for CAWARDTQYF.

A few counts support this clone. The chain employs TRBV23-1 and TRBJ2-3, with D maybe TRBD1 (6 bases). TRBV23-1 is an ORF, with its function uncertain. The CDR3 is 15 residues long. The V end was cut by 2 bases, the J end by 0 bases, with 9 bases between. The CDR3 coding sequence is TGCGCCAGCAGTCAAGCCAGGGGAAGCACAGATACGCAGTATTTT. It codes for CASSQARGSTDTQYF.

This sequence joins TRBV10-3 and TRBJ1-2; D not certain. The CDR3 contains 16 residues. Looked up from germline, CDR1 is ENHRY and CDR2 is SYGVKD. With 0 bases removed from V and 3 bases from J, the gap between germline ends came to 14 bases. CDR3 region: CAISESERTNYYGYTF. CDR3 sequence (DNA): TGTGCCATCAGTGAGTCTGAGCGGACGAATTACTATGGCTACACCTTC.

J is TRBJ1-2 and V is TRBV6-5; D not certain. The V gene's germline CDR1 is MNHEY and CDR2 SVGAGI. The CDR3 length is 12 residues. V lost 4 bases, J lost 5 bases, and 8 bases lay in between. The CDR3 reads CASSLSFYGYTF. The CDR3 nucleotides read TGTGCCAGCAGTTTAAGCTTTTATGGCTACACCTTC.

The rearrangement links TRBV29-1 to TRBJ2-1; D not certain. Germline V gives CDR1 SQVTM, CDR2 ANQGSEA. CDR3 length: 14 residues. V was shortened by 6 bases and J by 2 bases, with 14 bases between the two germline ends. CDR3 in amino acids: CSVKPPLTYNEQFF. CDR3 sequence (DNA): TGCAGCGTCAAACCCCCCCTAACCTACAATGAGCAGTTCTTC.

V and J are TRBV21-1 and TRBJ1-2. TRBV21-1 is a pseudogene segment. The CDR3 is 14 residues long. The CDR3 coding sequence is TGTGCCAGCAGCAAAAGCCCGGCCACCTATGGCTACACCTTC. This translates into CASSKSPATYGYTF.

This clone occurred once. The chain employs TRBV6-6 and TRBJ1-1; 8 bases are a match to TRBD1. The CDR3 sequence is 16 residues long. The germline CDR1 and CDR2 sequences are MNHNY and SVGAGI (reference sequence). With 5 bases clipped from V and 4 bases from J, the junction kept 12 bases outside the gene matches. CDR3: CASSPATGGVSTEAFF. The CDR3 bases are TGTGCCAGCAGTCCCGCAACAGGGGGTGTTTCCACTGAAGCTTTCTTT.

The chain links TRBV29-1 to TRBJ1-4; D is undetermined. The V end was cut by 3 bases, the J end by 7 bases, with 6 bases between. Germline CDR1 and CDR2: SQVTM and ANQGSEA. CDR3 length equals 11 residues. The CDR3 DNA reads TGCAGCGTTGATGGAGGTGAAAAACTGTTTTTT. Translation: CSVDGGEKLFF.

A few counts support this clone. V usage is TRBV6-1 and J usage is TRBJ1-2; D is unclear. Trimming left V 5 bases short and J 4 bases short, with 17 bases between. CDR3 length: 15 amino acids. CDR1 is MNHNS and CDR2 is SASEGT in the germline V gene. The CDR3 region has the DNA TGTGCCAGCAGTACAACGTGGGCGTCCGTCTATGGCTACACCTTC. This codes for CASSTTWASVYGYTF.

This clone came up a few times. The chain uses TRBV6-5 and TRBJ2-1; TRBD2 might be the D (6 bases). Germline V gives CDR1 MNHEY, CDR2 SVGAGI. The CDR3 is 12 amino acids. Trimming cost V 6 bases and J 9 bases, with 12 bases left between them. CDR3 sequence: CASRWGGGEQFF. For the CDR3, the DNA is TGTGCCAGCAGGTGGGGAGGTGGTGAGCAGTTCTTC.